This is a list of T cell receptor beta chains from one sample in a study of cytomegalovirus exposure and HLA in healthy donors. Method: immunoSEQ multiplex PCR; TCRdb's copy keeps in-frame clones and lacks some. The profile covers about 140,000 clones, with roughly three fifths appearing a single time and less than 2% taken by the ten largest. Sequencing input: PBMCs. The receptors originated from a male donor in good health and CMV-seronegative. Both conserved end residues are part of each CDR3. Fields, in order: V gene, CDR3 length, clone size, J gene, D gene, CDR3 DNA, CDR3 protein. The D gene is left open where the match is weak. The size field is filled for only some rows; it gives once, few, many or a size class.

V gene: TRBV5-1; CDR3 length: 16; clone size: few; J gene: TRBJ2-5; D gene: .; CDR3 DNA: TGCGCCAGCACCTGGGTGGGGGGAGGACCCCAAGAGACCCAGTACTTC; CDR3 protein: CASTWVGGGPQETQYF
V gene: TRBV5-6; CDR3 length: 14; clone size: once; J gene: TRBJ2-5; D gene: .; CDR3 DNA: TGTGCCAGCAGCTTGGTGACTTTTAAGAATGCCCAGTACTTC; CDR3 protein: CASSLVTFKNAQYF
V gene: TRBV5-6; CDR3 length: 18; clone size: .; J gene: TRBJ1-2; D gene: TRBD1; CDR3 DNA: TGTGCCAGCAGCTTGACCGGGACAGGGGGCAGAGCTAACTATGGCTACACCTTC; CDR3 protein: CASSLTGTGGRANYGYTF
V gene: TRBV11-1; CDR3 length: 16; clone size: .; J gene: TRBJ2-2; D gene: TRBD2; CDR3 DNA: TGTGCCAGCAGCTTAATCGGGACTAGCGGGATCGGGGAGCTGTTTTTT; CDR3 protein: CASSLIGTSGIGELFF
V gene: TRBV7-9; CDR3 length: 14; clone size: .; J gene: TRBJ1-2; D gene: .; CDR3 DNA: TGTGCCAGCAGCCCTCTACGGGAGCCCTATGGCTACACCTTC; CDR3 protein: CASSPLREPYGYTF
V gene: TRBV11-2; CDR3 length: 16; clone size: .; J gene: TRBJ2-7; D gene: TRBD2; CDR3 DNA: TGTGCCAGCAGCTTAAACCCCTCCGGGACTAGAGGCGAGCAGTACTTC; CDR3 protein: CASSLNPSGTRGEQYF
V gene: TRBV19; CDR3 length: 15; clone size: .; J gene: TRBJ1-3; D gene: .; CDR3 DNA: TGTGCCAGTAGTATGGGCAGCGGCTCTGGAAACACCATATATTTT; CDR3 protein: CASSMGSGSGNTIYF
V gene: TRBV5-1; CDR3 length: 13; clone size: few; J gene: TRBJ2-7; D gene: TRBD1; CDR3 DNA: TGCGCCAGCAGCGGGACAGGGACGAGCGAGCAGTACTTC; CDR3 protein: CASSGTGTSEQYF
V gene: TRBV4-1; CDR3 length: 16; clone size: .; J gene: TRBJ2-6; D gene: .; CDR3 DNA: TGCGCCAGCAGCCAAGATGAGGGGGCTGGGGCCAACGTCCTGACTTTC; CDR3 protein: CASSQDEGAGANVLTF
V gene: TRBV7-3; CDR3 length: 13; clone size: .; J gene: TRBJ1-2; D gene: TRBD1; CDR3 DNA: TGTGCCAGCAGCCGGGGACAGAACTATGGCTACACCTTC; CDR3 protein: CASSRGQNYGYTF
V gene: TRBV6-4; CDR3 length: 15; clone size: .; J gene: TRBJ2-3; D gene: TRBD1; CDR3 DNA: TGTGCCAGCAGTGACCCCCGACAGGGGTCAGATACGCAGTATTTT; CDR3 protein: CASSDPRQGSDTQYF
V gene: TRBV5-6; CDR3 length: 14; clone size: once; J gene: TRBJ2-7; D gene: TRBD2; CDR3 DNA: TGTGCCAGCAGACTTAGCGGGGGGACTTGCCAGCAGTACTTC; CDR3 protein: CASRLSGGTCQQYF
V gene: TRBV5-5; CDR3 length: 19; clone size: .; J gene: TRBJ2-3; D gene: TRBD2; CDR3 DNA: TGTGCCAGCAGCTTGGCCCGGCGGGGGGGCACACCAAGGGGAGATACGCAGTATTTT; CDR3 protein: CASSLARRGGTPRGDTQYF
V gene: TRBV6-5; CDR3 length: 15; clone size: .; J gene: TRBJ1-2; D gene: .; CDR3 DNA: TGTGCCAGCAGTTACTCGATTGGGGGAGGCTATGGCTACACCTTC; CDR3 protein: CASSYSIGGGYGYTF
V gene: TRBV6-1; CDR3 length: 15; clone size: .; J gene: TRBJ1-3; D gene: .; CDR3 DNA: TGTGCCAGCAGCGCGGACAGATCCTCTGGAAACACCATATATTTT; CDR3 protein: CASSADRSSGNTIYF
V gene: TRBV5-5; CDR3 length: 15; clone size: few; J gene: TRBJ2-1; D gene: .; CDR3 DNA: TGTGCCAGCAGCTTGGTTCAGGGCAGTGGGAATGAGCAGTTCTTC; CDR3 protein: CASSLVQGSGNEQFF
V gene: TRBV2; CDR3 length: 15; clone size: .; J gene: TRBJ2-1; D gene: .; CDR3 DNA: TGTGCCAGCAAGTCGGAACAGGGAGCCTACAATGAGCAGTTCTTC; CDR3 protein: CASKSEQGAYNEQFF
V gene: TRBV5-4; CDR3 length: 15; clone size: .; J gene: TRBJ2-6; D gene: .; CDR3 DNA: TGTGCCAGCAGCCCGGACAGATCTGGGGCCAACGTCCTGACTTTC; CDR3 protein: CASSPDRSGANVLTF
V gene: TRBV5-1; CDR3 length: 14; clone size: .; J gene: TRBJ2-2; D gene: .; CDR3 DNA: TGCGCCAGCAGCTTGGGACAGTCTCGCGGGGAGCTGTTTTTT; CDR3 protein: CASSLGQSRGELFF
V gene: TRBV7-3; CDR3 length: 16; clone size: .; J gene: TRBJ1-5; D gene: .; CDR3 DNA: TGTGCCAGCAGCTTGCCCCCGGGACACCACAATCAGCCCCAGCATTTT; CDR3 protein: CASSLPPGHHNQPQHF
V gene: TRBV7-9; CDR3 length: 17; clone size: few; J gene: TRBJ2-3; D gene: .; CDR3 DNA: TGTGCCAGCAGCTTAAGGGACATACAAACTAGCACAGATACGCAGTATTTT; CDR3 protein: CASSLRDIQTSTDTQYF
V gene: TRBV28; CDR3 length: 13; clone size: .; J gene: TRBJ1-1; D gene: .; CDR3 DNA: TGTGCCAGCAGACCGTCCGGGAACACTGAAGCTTTCTTT; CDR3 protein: CASRPSGNTEAFF
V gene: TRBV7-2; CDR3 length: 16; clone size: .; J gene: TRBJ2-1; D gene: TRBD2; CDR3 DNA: TGTGCCAGCAGCTTAACTAGCGGGGGGTGGGGCAATGAGCAGTTCTTC; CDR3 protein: CASSLTSGGWGNEQFF
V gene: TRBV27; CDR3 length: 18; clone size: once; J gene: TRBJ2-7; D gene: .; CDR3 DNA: TGTGCCAGCAGTTTAATTTTTAGTCGTCTGGGGCTGACCTACGAGCAGTACTTC; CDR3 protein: CASSLIFSRLGLTYEQYF
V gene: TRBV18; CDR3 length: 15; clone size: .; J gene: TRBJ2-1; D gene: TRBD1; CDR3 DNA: TGTGCCAGCTCACCGACCCGTCCAGGGGGTAATGAGCAGTTCTTC; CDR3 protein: CASSPTRPGGNEQFF
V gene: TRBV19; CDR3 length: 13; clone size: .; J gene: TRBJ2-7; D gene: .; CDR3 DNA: TGTGCCAGTAGTATTGGGCAGGGCTACGAGCAGTACTTC; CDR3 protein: CASSIGQGYEQYF
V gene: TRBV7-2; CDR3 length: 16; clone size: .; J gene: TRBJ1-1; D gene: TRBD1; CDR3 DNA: TGTGCCAGCAGCCCTCGCCCGGGACAGATGAACACTGAAGCTTTCTTT; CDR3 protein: CASSPRPGQMNTEAFF
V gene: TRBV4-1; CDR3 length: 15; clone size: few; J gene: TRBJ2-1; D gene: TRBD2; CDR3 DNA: TGCGCCAGCAGCCAAGTCCAGCGGGGGGTCAATGAGCAGTTCTTC; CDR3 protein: CASSQVQRGVNEQFF
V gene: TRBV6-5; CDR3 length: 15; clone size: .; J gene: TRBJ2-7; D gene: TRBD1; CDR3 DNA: TGTGCCAGCAGTTACCCATGGACAGGGGTCTACGAGCAGTACTTC; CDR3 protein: CASSYPWTGVYEQYF
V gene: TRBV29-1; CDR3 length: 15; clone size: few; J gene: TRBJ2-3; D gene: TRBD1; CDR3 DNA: TGCAGCGTTGAAATTACAGGGGGCGCGGCAGATACGCAGTATTTT; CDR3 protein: CSVEITGGAADTQYF
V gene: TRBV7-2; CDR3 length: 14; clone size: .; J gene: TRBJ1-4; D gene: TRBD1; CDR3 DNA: TGTGCCAGCAGCCCGCGACAGGGCCGAGAAAAACTGTTTTTT; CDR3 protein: CASSPRQGREKLFF
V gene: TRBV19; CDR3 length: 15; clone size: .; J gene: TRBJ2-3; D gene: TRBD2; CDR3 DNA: TGTGCCACCGGGGGTAGCGGGGAAAGCACAGATACGCAGTATTTT; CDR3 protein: CATGGSGESTDTQYF
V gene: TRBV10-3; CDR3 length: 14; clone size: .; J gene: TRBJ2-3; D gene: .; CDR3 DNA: TGTGCCATCAGTGAGGGGGAGCTGACAGATACGCAGTATTTT; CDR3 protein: CAISEGELTDTQYF
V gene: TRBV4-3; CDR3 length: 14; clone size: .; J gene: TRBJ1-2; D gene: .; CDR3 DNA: TGCGCCAGCAGCCAAGTCCCGGGAGGCTATGGCTACACCTTC; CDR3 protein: CASSQVPGGYGYTF
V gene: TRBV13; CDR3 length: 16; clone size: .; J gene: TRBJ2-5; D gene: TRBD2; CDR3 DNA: TGTGCCAGCAGCTCCCGGGGGGGAACGTTACAAGAGACCCAGTACTTC; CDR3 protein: CASSSRGGTLQETQYF
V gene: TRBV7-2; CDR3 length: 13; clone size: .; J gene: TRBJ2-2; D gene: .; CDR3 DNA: TGTGCCAGCAGCCCCGGGACATCCGGGGAGCTGTTTTTT; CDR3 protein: CASSPGTSGELFF
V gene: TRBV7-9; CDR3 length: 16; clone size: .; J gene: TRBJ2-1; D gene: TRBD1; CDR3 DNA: TGTGCCAGCAACCCCATCCGGGACAGGGGGCGTAGGGGGCAGTTCTTC; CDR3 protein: CASNPIRDRGRRGQFF
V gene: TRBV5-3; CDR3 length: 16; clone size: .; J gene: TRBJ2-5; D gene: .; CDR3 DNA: TGTGCCAGAAGCTCGGAGAAAGAAGGGGGTCGAGAGACCCAGTACTTC; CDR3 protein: CARSSEKEGGRETQYF
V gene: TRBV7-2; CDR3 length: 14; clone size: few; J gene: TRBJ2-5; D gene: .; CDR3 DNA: TGTGCCAGCAGCTTCTCGAACTCCCCAGGGGCCCAGTACTTC; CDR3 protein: CASSFSNSPGAQYF
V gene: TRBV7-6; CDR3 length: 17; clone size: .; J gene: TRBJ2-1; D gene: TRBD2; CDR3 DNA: TGTGCCAGCAGCTTTGGGAGCGGGGATACTCCTTGGGATGAGCAGTTCTTC; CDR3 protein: CASSFGSGDTPWDEQFF
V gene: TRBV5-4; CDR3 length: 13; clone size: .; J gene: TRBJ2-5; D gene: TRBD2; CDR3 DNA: TGTGCCAGCAGACGGACTAGCGTGGAGACCCAGTACTTC; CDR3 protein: CASRRTSVETQYF
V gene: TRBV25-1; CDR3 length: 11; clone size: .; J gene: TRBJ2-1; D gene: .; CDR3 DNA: TGTGCCAGCAGGGTAGACAATGAGCAGTTCTTC; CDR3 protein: CASRVDNEQFF
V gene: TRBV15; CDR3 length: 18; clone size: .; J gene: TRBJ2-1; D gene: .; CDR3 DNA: TGTGCCACCAGCAGAGGTGGAAGCGGCCTCGGGTTCTACAATGAGCAGTTCTTC; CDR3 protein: CATSRGGSGLGFYNEQFF
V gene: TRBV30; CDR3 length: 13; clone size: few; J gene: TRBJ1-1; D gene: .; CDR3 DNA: TGTGCCTGGAGTGTAGGAGGGACGACTGAAGCTTTCTTT; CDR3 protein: CAWSVGGTTEAFF
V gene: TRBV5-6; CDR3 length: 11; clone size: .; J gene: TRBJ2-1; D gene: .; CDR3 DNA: TGTGCCAGCAGCTTTGGCGGTGAGCAGTTCTTC; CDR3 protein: CASSFGGEQFF
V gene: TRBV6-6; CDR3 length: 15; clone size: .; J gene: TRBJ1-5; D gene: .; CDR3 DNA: TGTGCCAGCAGTTACAGCGGAGTTAGCAATCAGCCCCAGCATTTT; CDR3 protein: CASSYSGVSNQPQHF
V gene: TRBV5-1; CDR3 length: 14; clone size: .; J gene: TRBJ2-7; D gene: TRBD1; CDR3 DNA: TGCGCCAGCAGTCCCGGGACAGCTACCTACGAGCAGTACTTC; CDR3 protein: CASSPGTATYEQYF
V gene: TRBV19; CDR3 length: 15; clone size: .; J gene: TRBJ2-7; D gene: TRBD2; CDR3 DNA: TGTGCCAGTAGTATGACGGCGGGGGTCGACTACGAGCAGTACTTC; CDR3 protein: CASSMTAGVDYEQYF
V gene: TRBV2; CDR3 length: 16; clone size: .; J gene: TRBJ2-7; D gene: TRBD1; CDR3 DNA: TGTGCCAGCAGTGAAGCGAACGGACAGGGTTTCGACGAGCAGTACTTC; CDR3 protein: CASSEANGQGFDEQYF
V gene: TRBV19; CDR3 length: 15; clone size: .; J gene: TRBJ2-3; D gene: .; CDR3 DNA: TGTGCCAGTAGTCCCTACGGGACATTCACAGATACGCAGTATTTT; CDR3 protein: CASSPYGTFTDTQYF